The 3 T cell receptor beta chains presented below share a single source sample, sequenced in a study of blood T cell repertoires in COVID-19 (dated by TCRdb to 2018 to 2021). The method behind the library was the immunoSEQ multiplex PCR assay. This immuneACCESS table, as held by TCRdb, lists in-frame sequences with V and J called but not all clones. Of the missing ones, under half trace to an unresolved V gene in checked studies; the others have no known cause. The sample table shows about 49,000 clones, and 80% to 90% are seen once. Less than 3% of the sample is in the top ten clones. The sequenced material came from peripheral blood. All receptors derive from an older woman with acute or convalescent COVID-19.

The chain uses TRBV19 and TRBJ2-7; TRBD1 matches 9 bases. J was trimmed by 4 bases and V by 6 bases; bases with no gene match: 10. Germline lookup yields CDR1 LNHDA and CDR2 SQIVND (reference sequence). This CDR3 contains 15 residues. The CDR3, as DNA: TGTGCCAGTAGAGGAACGGACAGGGGTCAGTACGAGCAGTACTTC. Translating it yields CASRGTDRGQYEQYF.

This CDR3 is CASSRSGLANTGELFF. The CDR3 region has the DNA TGTGCCAGCAGCCGCTCGGGACTTGCTAACACCGGGGAGCTGTTTTTT. The chain carries TRBV7-3 and TRBJ2-2; perhaps TRBD2 as D (6 bases). Germline lookup yields CDR1 SGHTA and CDR2 FQGTGA. Trimming removed 5 bases at V and 2 bases at J, with 15 bases between. CDR3 length equals 16 residues.

This sequence joins TRBV14 and TRBJ1-1, with 7 bases fitting TRBD1. Per the germline V gene, CDR1 is SGHDN and CDR2 is FVKESK. There are 14 residues in the CDR3. V dropped 0 bases and J dropped 6; count of bases not matched to a gene: 4. CDR3 nucleotides: TGTGCCAGCAGCCAAGACAGGGGGTTCGCTGAAGCTTTCTTT. As protein: CASSQDRGFAEAFF. The full variable domain, completed using reference TRBV14 and TRBJ1-1, is EAGVTQFPSHSVIEKGQTVTLRCDPISGHDNLYWYRRVMGKEIKFLLHFVKESKQDESGMPNNRFLAERTGGTYSTLKVQPAELEDSGVYFCASSQDRGFAEAFFGQGTRLTVV.